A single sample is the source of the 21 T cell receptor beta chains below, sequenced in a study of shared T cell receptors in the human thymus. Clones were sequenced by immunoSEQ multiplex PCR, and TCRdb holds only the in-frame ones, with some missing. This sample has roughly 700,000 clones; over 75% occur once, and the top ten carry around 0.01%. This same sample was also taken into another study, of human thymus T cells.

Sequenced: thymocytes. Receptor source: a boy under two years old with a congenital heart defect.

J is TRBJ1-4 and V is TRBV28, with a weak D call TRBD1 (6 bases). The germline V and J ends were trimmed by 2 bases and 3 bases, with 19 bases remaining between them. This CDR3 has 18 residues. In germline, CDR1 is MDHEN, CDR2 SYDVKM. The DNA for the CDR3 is TGTGCCAGCAGTTTAGTTGGGGTCGGAGCAGGGGCTAATGAAAAACTGTTTTTT. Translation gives CASSLVGVGAGANEKLFF.

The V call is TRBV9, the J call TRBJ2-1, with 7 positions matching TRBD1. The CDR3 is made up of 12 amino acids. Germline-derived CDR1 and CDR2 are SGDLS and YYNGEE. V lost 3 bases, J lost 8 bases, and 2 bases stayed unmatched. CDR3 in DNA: TGTGCCAGCAGCGCCACAGGGGATGAGCAGTTCTTC. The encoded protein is CASSATGDEQFF. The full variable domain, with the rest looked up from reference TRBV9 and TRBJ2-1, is DSGVTQTPKHLITATGQRVTLRCSPRSGDLSVYWYQQSLDQGLQFLIQYYNGEERAKGNILERFSAQQFPDLHSELNLSSLELGDSALYFCASSATGDEQFFGPGTRLTVL.

CDR3 bases: TGTGCCTGGAGTGTAGTTGGCGGGAGGTGGACAGATACGCAGTATTTT. Translating it yields CAWSVVGGRWTDTQYF. This sequence joins TRBV30 and TRBJ2-3, with 8 bases aligning to TRBD2. The CDR3 has 16 residues. Losses at the gene ends were 0 bases for V and 3 bases for J; bases not matched to a gene: 8. Germline CDR1 and CDR2: GTSNPN and SVGIG (reference sequence).

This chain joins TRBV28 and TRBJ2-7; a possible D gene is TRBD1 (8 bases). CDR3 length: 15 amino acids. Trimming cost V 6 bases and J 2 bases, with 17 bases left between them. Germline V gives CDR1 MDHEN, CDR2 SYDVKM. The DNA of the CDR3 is TGTGCCAGCAGCTTAACAGGGGGGGTCGCCTACGAGCAGTACTTC. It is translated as CASSLTGGVAYEQYF.

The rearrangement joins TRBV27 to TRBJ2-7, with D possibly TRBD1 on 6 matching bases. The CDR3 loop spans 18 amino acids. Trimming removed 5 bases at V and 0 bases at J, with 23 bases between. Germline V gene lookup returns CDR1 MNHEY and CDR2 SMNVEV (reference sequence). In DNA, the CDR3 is TGTGCCAGCAGTGGGGGCCACCCGAGGTTACGTGGCTCCTACGAGCAGTACTTC. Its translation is CASSGGHPRLRGSYEQYF.

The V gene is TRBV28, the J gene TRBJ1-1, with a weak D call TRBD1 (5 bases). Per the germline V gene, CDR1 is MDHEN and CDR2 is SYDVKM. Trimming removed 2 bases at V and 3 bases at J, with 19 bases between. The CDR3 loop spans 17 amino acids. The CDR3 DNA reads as TGTGCCAGCAGTTTAGCGTCTCTCCATCGGGGGGACACTGAAGCTTTCTTT. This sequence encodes CASSLASLHRGDTEAFF.

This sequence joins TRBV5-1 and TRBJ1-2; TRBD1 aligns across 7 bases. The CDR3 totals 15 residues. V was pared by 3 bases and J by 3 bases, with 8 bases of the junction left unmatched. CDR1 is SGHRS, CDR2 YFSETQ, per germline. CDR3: CASSYHRGPDYGYTF. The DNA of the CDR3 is TGCGCCAGCAGCTACCACAGGGGTCCGGACTATGGCTACACCTTC.

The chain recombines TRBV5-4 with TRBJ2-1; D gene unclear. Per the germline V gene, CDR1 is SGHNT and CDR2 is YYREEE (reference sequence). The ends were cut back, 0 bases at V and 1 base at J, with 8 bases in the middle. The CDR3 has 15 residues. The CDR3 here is CASSLGGRSYNEQFF. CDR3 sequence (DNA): TGTGCCAGCAGCTTGGGTGGCAGATCCTACAATGAGCAGTTCTTC. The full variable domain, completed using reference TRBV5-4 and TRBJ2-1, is ETGVTQSPTHLIKTRGQQVTLRCSSQSGHNTVSWYQQALGQGPQFIFQYYREEENGRGNFPPRFSGLQFPNYSSELNVNALELDDSALYLCASSLGGRSYNEQFFGPGTRLTVL.

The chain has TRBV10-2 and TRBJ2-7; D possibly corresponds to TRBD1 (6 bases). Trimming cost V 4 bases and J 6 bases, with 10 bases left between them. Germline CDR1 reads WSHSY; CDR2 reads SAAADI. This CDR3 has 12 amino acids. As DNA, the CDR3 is TGCGCCAGCAGTGGCCACAGGGCCGAGCAGTACTTC. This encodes CASSGHRAEQYF.

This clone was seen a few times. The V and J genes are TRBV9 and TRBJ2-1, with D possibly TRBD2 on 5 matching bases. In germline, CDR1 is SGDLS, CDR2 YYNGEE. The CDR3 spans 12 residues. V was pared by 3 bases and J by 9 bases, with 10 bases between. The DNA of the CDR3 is TGTGCCAGCAGCGCGGGGAACACTGAGCAGTTCTTC. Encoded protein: CASSAGNTEQFF.

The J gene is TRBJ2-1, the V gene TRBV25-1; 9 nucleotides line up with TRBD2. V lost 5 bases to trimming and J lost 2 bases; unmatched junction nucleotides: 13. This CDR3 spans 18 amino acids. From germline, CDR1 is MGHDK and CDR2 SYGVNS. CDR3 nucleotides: TGTGCCAGCAGTTCTCTGGGGCGCGGGAGGGGGGCCTACAATGAGCAGTTCTTC. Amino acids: CASSSLGRGRGAYNEQFF.

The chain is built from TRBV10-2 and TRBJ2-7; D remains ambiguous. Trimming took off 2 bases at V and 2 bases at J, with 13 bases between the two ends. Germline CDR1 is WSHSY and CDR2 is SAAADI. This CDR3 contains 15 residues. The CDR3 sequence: CASSEDHGTAYEQYF. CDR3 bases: TGCGCCAGCAGTGAGGACCACGGAACAGCCTACGAGCAGTACTTC.

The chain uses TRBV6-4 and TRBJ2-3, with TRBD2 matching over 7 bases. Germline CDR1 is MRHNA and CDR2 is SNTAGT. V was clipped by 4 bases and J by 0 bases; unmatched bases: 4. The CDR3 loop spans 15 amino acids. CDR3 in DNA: TGTGCCAGCAGTGCCCTAGCGGAAAGCACAGATACGCAGTATTTT. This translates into CASSALAESTDTQYF.

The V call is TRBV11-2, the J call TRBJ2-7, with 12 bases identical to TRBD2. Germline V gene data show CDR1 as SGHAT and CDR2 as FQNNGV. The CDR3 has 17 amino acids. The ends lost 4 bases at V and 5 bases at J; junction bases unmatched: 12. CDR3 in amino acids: CASSSRQMASGRDEQYF. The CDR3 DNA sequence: TGTGCCAGCAGCTCCCGCCAAATGGCTAGCGGGAGGGACGAGCAGTACTTC.

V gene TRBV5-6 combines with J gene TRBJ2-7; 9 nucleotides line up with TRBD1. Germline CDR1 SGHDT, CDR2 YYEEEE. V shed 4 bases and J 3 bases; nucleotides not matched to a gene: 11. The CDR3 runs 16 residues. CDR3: CASSGQGTRANYEQYF. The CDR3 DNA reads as TGTGCCAGCAGCGGACAGGGGACAAGGGCTAACTACGAGCAGTACTTC.

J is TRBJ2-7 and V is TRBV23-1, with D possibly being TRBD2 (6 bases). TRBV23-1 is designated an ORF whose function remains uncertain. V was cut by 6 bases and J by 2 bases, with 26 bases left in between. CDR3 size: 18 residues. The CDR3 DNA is TGCGCCAGCAGGGACTGTTTTGGGGAGGCTCCGGCCCCCTACGAGCAGTACTTC. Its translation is CASRDCFGEAPAPYEQYF.

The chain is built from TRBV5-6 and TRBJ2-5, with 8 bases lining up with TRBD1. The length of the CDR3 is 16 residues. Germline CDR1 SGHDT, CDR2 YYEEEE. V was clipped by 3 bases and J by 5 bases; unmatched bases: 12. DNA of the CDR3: TGTGCCAGCAGCTACGGGAGTGAGACAGGGGATGAGACCCAGTACTTC. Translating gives CASSYGSETGDETQYF. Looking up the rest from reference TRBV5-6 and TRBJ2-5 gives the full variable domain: DAGVTQSPTHLIKTRGQQVTLRCSPKSGHDTVSWYQQALGQGPQFIFQYYEEEERQRGNFPDRFSGHQFPNYSSELNVNALLLGDSALYLCASSYGSETGDETQYFGPGTRLLVL.

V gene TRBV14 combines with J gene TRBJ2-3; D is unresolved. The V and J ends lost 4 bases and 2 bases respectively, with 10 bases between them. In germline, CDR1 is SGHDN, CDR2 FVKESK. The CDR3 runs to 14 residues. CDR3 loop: CASSPVGSTDTQYF. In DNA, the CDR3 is TGTGCCAGCAGCCCCGTCGGGTCCACAGATACGCAGTATTTT.

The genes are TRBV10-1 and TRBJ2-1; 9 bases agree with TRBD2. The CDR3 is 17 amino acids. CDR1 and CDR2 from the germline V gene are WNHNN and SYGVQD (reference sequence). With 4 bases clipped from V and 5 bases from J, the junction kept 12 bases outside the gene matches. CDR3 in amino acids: CASSVAVAGVNHNEQFF. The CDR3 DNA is TGCGCCAGCAGTGTCGCGGTAGCGGGAGTTAACCACAATGAGCAGTTCTTC.

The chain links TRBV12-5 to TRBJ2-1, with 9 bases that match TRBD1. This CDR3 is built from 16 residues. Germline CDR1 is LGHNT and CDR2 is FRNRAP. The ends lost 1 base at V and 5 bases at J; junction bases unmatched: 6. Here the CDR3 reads CASGLGRDRDHNEQFF. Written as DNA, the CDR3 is TGTGCTAGTGGTTTGGGACGGGACAGGGATCACAATGAGCAGTTCTTC. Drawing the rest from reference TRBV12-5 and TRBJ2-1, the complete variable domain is DARVTQTPRHKVTEMGQEVTMRCQPILGHNTVFWYRQTMMQGLELLAYFRNRAPLDDSGMPKDRFSAEMPDATLATLKIQPSEPRDSAVYFCASGLGRDRDHNEQFFGPGTRLTVL.

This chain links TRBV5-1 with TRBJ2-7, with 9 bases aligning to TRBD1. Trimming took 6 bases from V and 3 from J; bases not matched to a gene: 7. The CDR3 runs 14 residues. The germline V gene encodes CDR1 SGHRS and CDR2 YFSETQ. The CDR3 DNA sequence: TGCGCCAGCAACCCCGGGACAGGGTACTACGAGCAGTACTTC. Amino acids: CASNPGTGYYEQYF.